This is a list of T cell receptor beta chains from one sample in a study of T-cell memory formation after mild COVID-19. TCRdb fed the 5' RACE reads into MiXCR, producing one record per CDR3 protein. This sample has 300,000 to 350,000 distinct CDR3 sequences, with about 13% found just once. The sequenced material came from PBMCs or a T cell subset sorted from them (not recorded which). These receptors all come from a man aged 18 to 30 who had mild COVID-19 (a few samples of this study predate the infection). Cell type and time point are not known. The CDR3 runs from the conserved cysteine through the conserved F or W. The D gene is left open where the match is weak. Clone sizes are given selectively: once, few, many, or a class where the clone is expanded.

size: .
D: .
length: 14
V: TRBV10-3
J: TRBJ2-2
DNA: TGTGCCATCAGTGATAGTAGCGGCACCGGGGAGCTGTTTTTT
CDR3: CAISDSSGTGELFF

size: few
D: .
length: 14
V: TRBV6-2/TRBV6-3
J: TRBJ1-2
DNA: TGTGCCAGCAGTTACCCAACCTGGGGAGGTGGCTACACCTTC
CDR3: CASSYPTWGGGYTF

size: .
D: .
length: 14
V: TRBV12-3/TRBV12-4
J: TRBJ2-7
DNA: TGTGCCAGCAGCCCTTGGGATGGGTCCCACGAGCAGTACTTC
CDR3: CASSPWDGSHEQYF

size: .
D: TRBD2
length: 16
V: TRBV7-2
J: TRBJ2-5
DNA: TGTGCCAGCAGCTTCCCCCGCGGGGGGGGCCAAGAGACCCAGTACTTC
CDR3: CASSFPRGGGQETQYF

size: few
D: TRBD1
length: 15
V: TRBV6-6
J: TRBJ2-3
DNA: TGTGCCAGCAGGTTGGGACAGGGGGGGGCAGATACGCAGTATTTT
CDR3: CASRLGQGGADTQYF

size: .
D: .
length: 12
V: TRBV6-6
J: TRBJ2-7
DNA: TGTGCCAGCCATTCCTATTCCTACGAGCAGTACTTC
CDR3: CASHSYSYEQYF

size: few
D: .
length: 14
V: TRBV28
J: TRBJ2-7
DNA: TGTGCCAGCAGGGCCGGAGGCATAGTGGGCGAGCAGTACTTC
CDR3: CASRAGGIVGEQYF

size: many
D: TRBD1
length: 12
V: TRBV2
J: TRBJ1-2
DNA: TGTGCCAGCATGAGACAGGGTTATGGCTACACCTTC
CDR3: CASMRQGYGYTF

size: few
D: TRBD2
length: 16
V: TRBV10-3
J: TRBJ2-5
DNA: TGTGCCATCAGTGCCGAAAAGACTAGCGGAGGAGAGACCCAGTACTTC
CDR3: CAISAEKTSGGETQYF

size: .
D: .
length: 18
V: TRBV14
J: TRBJ2-1
DNA: TGTGCCAGCAGCCAATCGGAATGGCTCCGGAGCTCCTACAATGAGCAGTTCTTC
CDR3: CASSQSEWLRSSYNEQFF

size: many
D: TRBD1
length: 15
V: TRBV5-1
J: TRBJ2-3
DNA: TGCGCCAGCAGCCCACAGGGGGCCTCGGCAGATACGCAGTATTTT
CDR3: CASSPQGASADTQYF

size: .
D: TRBD1
length: 14
V: TRBV6-2/TRBV6-3
J: TRBJ2-7
DNA: TGTGCCAGCAGCCCCGGGACAGGGGTCTTCGAGCAGTACTTC
CDR3: CASSPGTGVFEQYF

size: few
D: .
length: 14
V: TRBV12-3/TRBV12-4
J: TRBJ2-2
DNA: TGTGCCAGCAGTCCGTTACGAAACACCGGGGAGCTGTTTTTT
CDR3: CASSPLRNTGELFF

size: many
D: .
length: 13
V: TRBV5-1
J: TRBJ2-1
DNA: TGCGCCAGCAATTCTCCGGGACACAATGAGCAGTTCTTC
CDR3: CASNSPGHNEQFF

size: many
D: .
length: 13
V: TRBV5-1
J: TRBJ2-7
DNA: TGCGCCAGCAGCTTGATCGGCGGGGACGAGCAGTACTTC
CDR3: CASSLIGGDEQYF

size: few
D: .
length: 15
V: TRBV30
J: TRBJ1-3
DNA: TGTGCCTGGAGAGAAGGGGGATACTCTGGAAACACCATATATTTT
CDR3: CAWREGGYSGNTIYF

size: many
D: .
length: 14
V: TRBV5-1
J: TRBJ2-2
DNA: TGTGCCAGCAGTTTCCAGGGAGATACCGGGGAGCTGTTTTTT
CDR3: CASSFQGDTGELFF

size: few
D: .
length: 11
V: TRBV28
J: TRBJ2-1
DNA: TGTGCCAGCGGACGGATCAATGAGCAGTTCTTC
CDR3: CASGRINEQFF

size: few
D: TRBD1
length: 15
V: TRBV5-1
J: TRBJ1-1
DNA: TGCGCCAGCAGCTTCGGACAGGGAGGGAACACTGAAGCTTTCTTT
CDR3: CASSFGQGGNTEAFF

size: .
D: TRBD2
length: 15
V: TRBV5-1
J: TRBJ2-1
DNA: TGCGCCAGCGCTAGCGGGGGGGCAGGGGACAATGAGCAGTTCTTC
CDR3: CASASGGAGDNEQFF

size: .
D: .
length: 16
V: TRBV7-3
J: TRBJ2-3
DNA: TGTGCCAGCAGCTTCCCCGTCGAGGGAGGCACAGATACGCAGTATTTT
CDR3: CASSFPVEGGTDTQYF

size: few
D: .
length: 14
V: TRBV19
J: TRBJ2-1
DNA: TGTGCCAGTAGTCTTTCATCCCTCTACAATGAGCAGTTCTTC
CDR3: CASSLSSLYNEQFF

size: few
D: .
length: 15
V: TRBV11-2
J: TRBJ1-5
DNA: TGTGCCAGCAGCTTAGGACAGGACTACAATCAGCCCCAGCATTTT
CDR3: CASSLGQDYNQPQHF

size: .
D: .
length: 13
V: TRBV10-3
J: TRBJ1-6
DNA: TGTGCCATCAGGGGGAAGAATGATTCACCCCTCCACTTT
CDR3: CAIRGKNDSPLHF

size: .
D: .
length: 16
V: TRBV29-1
J: TRBJ2-7
DNA: TGCAGCGTTGAGTCCTTACAGACAGGCGCGACCTACGAGCAGTACTTC
CDR3: CSVESLQTGATYEQYF

size: .
D: .
length: 17
V: TRBV4-1
J: TRBJ1-2
DNA: TGCGCCAGCAGCCAAGAAGACTTCAGGGGTCGAGGCTATGGCTACACCTTC
CDR3: CASSQEDFRGRGYGYTF

size: .
D: .
length: 11
V: TRBV28
J: TRBJ2-3
DNA: TGTGCCATCGGAACCTCCGATACGCAGTATTTT
CDR3: CAIGTSDTQYF

size: many
D: .
length: 12
V: TRBV9
J: TRBJ2-3
DNA: TGTGCCAGCAGCGTAATGACAGATACGCAGTATTTT
CDR3: CASSVMTDTQYF

size: .
D: TRBD2
length: 16
V: TRBV5-1
J: TRBJ2-5
DNA: TGCGCCAGCAGCTTGCGTAGCGGGGGGGCCGAAGAGACCCAGTACTTC
CDR3: CASSLRSGGAEETQYF

size: few
D: .
length: 15
V: TRBV4-1
J: TRBJ1-1
DNA: TGCGCCAGCAGCCAAGATCCGGGAGTCGTCACTGAAGCTTTCTTT
CDR3: CASSQDPGVVTEAFF

size: .
D: .
length: 15
V: TRBV18
J: TRBJ1-2
DNA: TGTGCCAGCTCACCGGGGGCTTCAGAACTCTATGGCTACACCTTC
CDR3: CASSPGASELYGYTF

size: .
D: .
length: 18
V: TRBV6-1
J: TRBJ2-6
DNA: TGTGCCAGCAGTGAAGCAGGGCTAGGGAACTCTGGGGCCAACGTCCTGACTTTC
CDR3: CASSEAGLGNSGANVLTF

size: few
D: .
length: 12
V: TRBV7-2
J: TRBJ2-3
DNA: TGTGCCAGCAGCTATTTTCGGGATACGCAGTATTTT
CDR3: CASSYFRDTQYF

size: many
D: .
length: 14
V: TRBV7-2
J: TRBJ2-1
DNA: TGTGCCAGCAGCCCACTCCTGGGGGGCGATGAGCAGTTCTTC
CDR3: CASSPLLGGDEQFF

size: few
D: .
length: 14
V: TRBV6-5
J: TRBJ2-2
DNA: TGTGCCAGCACCCCAATACTGGGCTCCGGGGAGCTGTTTTTT
CDR3: CASTPILGSGELFF

size: many
D: .
length: 13
V: TRBV15
J: TRBJ2-3
DNA: TGTGCCACCAGCAGACAACTAGAAGATACGCAGTATTTT
CDR3: CATSRQLEDTQYF

size: many
D: .
length: 17
V: TRBV11-2
J: TRBJ2-4
DNA: TGTGCCAGCAGCTTAGGTGGGGGTCGGGCCGCGGCGGGCATTCAGTACTTC
CDR3: CASSLGGGRAAAGIQYF

size: few
D: .
length: 17
V: TRBV6-6
J: TRBJ1-6
DNA: TGTGCCAGCAGCCCACAGGGAGCAAGCTCCTATAATTCACCCCTCCACTTT
CDR3: CASSPQGASSYNSPLHF

size: few
D: .
length: 12
V: TRBV20-1
J: TRBJ2-7
DNA: TGCAGCGGAGCCGGGGCCACCTACGAGCAGTACTTC
CDR3: CSGAGATYEQYF

size: .
D: TRBD2
length: 12
V: TRBV28
J: TRBJ2-1
DNA: TGTGCCAGCACTGACGCGGGGGACGTGCAGTTCTTC
CDR3: CASTDAGDVQFF

size: .
D: .
length: 16
V: TRBV7-8
J: TRBJ2-5
DNA: TGTGCCAGCAGCCCCCTGTCGTTAGGGGGGCGGGAGACCCAGTACTTC
CDR3: CASSPLSLGGRETQYF

size: few
D: .
length: 14
V: TRBV27
J: TRBJ2-5
DNA: TGTGCCAGCAGCCCCCGCCGACAGAGGGAGACCCAGTACTTC
CDR3: CASSPRRQRETQYF

size: many
D: TRBD2
length: 14
V: TRBV5-1
J: TRBJ2-5
DNA: TGCGCCAGCAGCTGGACTAGCCCGCGGGAGACCCAGTACTTC
CDR3: CASSWTSPRETQYF

size: few
D: .
length: 15
V: TRBV7-2
J: TRBJ2-1
DNA: TGTGCCAGCGGGACTAGAGCCAGGGGGTACAATGAGCAGTTCTTC
CDR3: CASGTRARGYNEQFF

size: .
D: TRBD2
length: 15
V: TRBV5-4
J: TRBJ2-1
DNA: TGTGCCAGCAGCCTCCGACTAGCGGATTACAATGAGCAGTTCTTC
CDR3: CASSLRLADYNEQFF

size: .
D: TRBD2
length: 15
V: TRBV7-3
J: TRBJ2-5
DNA: TGTGCCAGCAGCCCCCGCCTAGCGGGGATGGAGACCCAGTACTTC
CDR3: CASSPRLAGMETQYF

size: few
D: TRBD2
length: 16
V: TRBV9
J: TRBJ2-7
DNA: TGTGCCAGCAGCGCCCGGGAAGCGGGGGGGCGGCACGAGCAGTACTTC
CDR3: CASSAREAGGRHEQYF

size: .
D: .
length: 15
V: TRBV12-3/TRBV12-4
J: TRBJ2-7
DNA: TGTGCCAGCAGTTTATCCCGGCGGGCCATCTACGAGCAGTACTTC
CDR3: CASSLSRRAIYEQYF

size: few
D: TRBD2
length: 14
V: TRBV4-2
J: TRBJ2-3
DNA: TGTGCCAGCAGCCAAGATCGGGGGGGTGATACGCAGTATTTT
CDR3: CASSQDRGGDTQYF

size: few
D: .
length: 15
V: TRBV2
J: TRBJ1-5
DNA: TGTGCCAGCAGTGCGACGGCGAGGGGCAATCAGCCCCAGCATTTT
CDR3: CASSATARGNQPQHF

size: .
D: .
length: 14
V: TRBV2
J: TRBJ1-4
DNA: TGTGCCAGCAGTGGACAGTCGGGAGGCGAAAAACTGTTTTTT
CDR3: CASSGQSGGEKLFF

size: .
D: .
length: 14
V: TRBV19
J: TRBJ1-1
DNA: TGTGCCAGTAGTACCCCAGCGGGGGACACTGAAGCTTTCTTT
CDR3: CASSTPAGDTEAFF

size: .
D: .
length: 11
V: TRBV20-1
J: TRBJ2-3
DNA: TGCAGTGCTCAAAGTGTATATACGCAGTATTTT
CDR3: CSAQSVYTQYF

size: many
D: TRBD1
length: 14
V: TRBV18
J: TRBJ2-7
DNA: TGTGCCAGCTCGCTTAGGACAGGGCCCTACGAGCAGTACTTC
CDR3: CASSLRTGPYEQYF

size: .
D: .
length: 14
V: TRBV6-1
J: TRBJ2-2
DNA: TGTGCCAGCTCAAGCGGGTTTTCCACCGGGGAGCTGTTTTTT
CDR3: CASSSGFSTGELFF